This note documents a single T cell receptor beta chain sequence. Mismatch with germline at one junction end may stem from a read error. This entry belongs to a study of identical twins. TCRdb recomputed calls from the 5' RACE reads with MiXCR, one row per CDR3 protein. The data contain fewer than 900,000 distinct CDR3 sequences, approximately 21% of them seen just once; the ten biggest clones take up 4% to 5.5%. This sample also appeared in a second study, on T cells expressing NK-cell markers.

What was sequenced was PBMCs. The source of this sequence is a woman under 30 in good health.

CDR3: CASSLAIGEARLF. The CDR3 coding sequence is TGCGCCAGCAGCTTGGCCATCGGAGAGGCGCGGCTCTTT. The V and J genes are TRBV5-1 and TRBJ1-1, with D hard to call. CDR3 length equals 13 residues. The germline CDR1 and CDR2 sequences are SGHRS and YFSETQ.